Below are 19 T cell receptor beta chains sequenced from a single sample in a study of cytomegalovirus exposure and HLA in healthy donors. PCR used 60 Vbeta primers and 13 Jbeta primers. Generated by immunoSEQ multiplex PCR, the TCRdb table keeps only in-frame clones and is missing some. The sample comprises more than 80,000 clones, 78% of which are singletons, and roughly 4.3% rests with the top ten. Sequenced material: PBMCs. These receptors originate from a woman in her forties in good health and CMV-seropositive.

As to this clone: An end of the junction differs from the germline gene, which may be a read error. This chain uses TRBV7-7 with TRBJ2-2, with 10 bases identical to TRBD1. CDR1 is SSHAT and CDR2 is FNYEAQ in the germline V gene (reference sequence). The CDR3 has 16 amino acids. In nucleotides, the CDR3 is TGTGCTAGCAGCTTAGGACAGGGGGCGAACACCGGGGAGCTGTTTTTT. Protein product: CASSLGQGANTGELFF.

This clone has just one count. V and J are TRBV10-1 and TRBJ2-3; 8 bases are a match to TRBD1. This CDR3 spans 15 amino acids. The germline CDR1 and CDR2 sequences are WNHNN and SYGVQD (reference sequence). The J segment lost 1 base and the V segment lost 10 bases, leaving 10 bases of the junction unmatched. DNA of the CDR3: TGCGCCACGTCTCAGGGGGCGGTAGGCACAGATACGCAGTATTTT. Its translation is CATSQGAVGTDTQYF.

In this sample, this clone turned up a few times. The V call is TRBV29-1, the J call TRBJ2-3; 7 nucleotides align to TRBD2. Germline CDR1 and CDR2: SQVTM and ANQGSEA. The CDR3 totals 15 residues. Trimming took 5 bases from V and 4 from J; bases not matched to a gene: 12. The CDR3 loop is CSVLFRGRGADTQYF. In DNA form, the CDR3 reads TGCAGCGTTTTATTCCGCGGGAGAGGGGCAGATACGCAGTATTTT.

The chain is built from TRBV5-1 and TRBJ2-7; possibly TRBD1 for D (6 bases). CDR1 SGHRS and CDR2 YFSETQ come from the germline V gene. There are 12 residues in the CDR3. Trimming removed 4 bases at V and 5 bases at J, with 10 bases between. The CDR3 DNA follows: TGCGCCAGCAGCCCCGGACAGAACGAGCAGTACTTC. Translation gives CASSPGQNEQYF.

This clone was seen just once. This rearrangement joins TRBV5-5 to TRBJ1-2; tentative D call: TRBD1 (5 bases). The length of the CDR3 is 14 residues. Germline CDR1 SGHKS, CDR2 YYEKEE (reference sequence). V was cut by 0 bases and J by 8 bases, with 14 bases left in between. CDR3 sequence (DNA): TGTGCCAGCAGCTTGGAAATACCCCGGGGGGGCTACACCTTC. It yields the protein CASSLEIPRGGYTF.

V is TRBV2 and J is TRBJ2-5; 11 bases align to TRBD1. The V and J ends lost 5 bases and 4 bases, in that order; junction bases with no gene match: 6. The CDR3 sequence is 15 residues long. Germline CDR1 reads SNHLY; CDR2 reads FYNNEI. The DNA of the CDR3 is TGTGCCAGCAGTCCCGGGACAGGGGGTCGAGAGACCCAGTACTTC. Encoded protein: CASSPGTGGRETQYF.

The chain recombines TRBV11-3 with TRBJ2-7; D is possibly TRBD1 (6 bases). The CDR3 covers 14 residues. Trimming shortened V by 5 bases and J by 2 bases, and 13 bases separated the two germline ends. In germline, CDR1 is SGHNT, CDR2 YENEEA. The CDR3 reads CASSPRQETYEQYF. The CDR3 DNA sequence: TGTGCCAGCAGCCCCAGACAGGAGACCTACGAGCAGTACTTC.

This chain joins TRBV28 and TRBJ2-7; TRBD2 agrees at 11 bases. The CDR3 extends over 17 amino acids. Trimming at V came to 4 bases and at J to 6 bases, leaving 14 bases not matched to a gene. Per germline, CDR1 MDHEN and CDR2 SYDVKM. The DNA of the CDR3 is TGTGCCAGCAGTTCACACTCCGGGACTAGCGGTACTGTCGAGCAGTACTTC. This sequence encodes CASSSHSGTSGTVEQYF.

This CDR3 reads CASSLSGQGYGPQHF. The DNA of the CDR3 is TGTGCCAGCAGTTTATCCGGACAGGGGTACGGGCCCCAGCATTTT. The chain joins TRBV27 to TRBJ1-5; 9 bases align to TRBD1. The CDR3 is 15 amino acids. V shed 0 bases, J shed 9 bases, and the junction held 6 bases outside the gene matches. The germline gives CDR1 MNHEY, CDR2 SMNVEV (reference sequence).

The chain is built from TRBV9 and TRBJ2-1; 12 nucleotides align to TRBD2. Germline V CDR1 and CDR2: SGDLS, YYNGEE. V shed 0 bases and J 9 bases; nucleotides not matched to a gene: 22. This CDR3 is 21 amino acids long. The CDR3 coding sequence is TGTGCCAGCAGCGTAGCTCCGGTCCGGGCTAGCGGGAGGGAAGCGTTTGGTGAGCAGTTCTTC. It encodes CASSVAPVRASGREAFGEQFF.

The gene calls are TRBV15 and TRBJ2-2; D gene uncertain. V dropped 0 bases and J dropped 7 bases, with 6 bases sitting between them. CDR3 length: 13 amino acids. Germline assignment: CDR1 LNHNV and CDR2 YYDKDF (reference sequence). The CDR3 DNA is TGTGCCACCAGCAGAGATTTGCGCGGGGAGCTGTTTTTT. Its translation is CATSRDLRGELFF.

The V and J genes are TRBV19 and TRBJ2-3, with 7 positions matching TRBD2. CDR1 and CDR2 (germline): LNHDA, SQIVND (reference sequence). This CDR3 spans 13 amino acids. The trim removed 0 bases at V and 12 bases at J, leaving 6 bases unmatched. This CDR3 is CASSIDYLADQYF. The CDR3 DNA reads TGTGCCAGTAGTATAGATTACCTAGCGGATCAGTATTTT. Full variable domain (remainder filled in from reference TRBV19 and TRBJ2-3): DGGITQSPKYLFRKEGQNVTLSCEQNLNHDAMYWYRQDPGQGLRLIYYSQIVNDFQKGDIAEGYSVSREKKESFPLTVTSAQKNPTAFYLCASSIDYLADQYFGPGTRLTVL.

A note on this clone: A junction end diverges from the germline sequence, so it may reflect a read error. V and J are TRBV7-7 and TRBJ2-1, with 7 bases fitting TRBD1. Germline V gene sequence: CDR1 SSHAT, CDR2 FNYEAQ (reference sequence). The CDR3 loop spans 16 amino acids. The CDR3 coding sequence is TGTGCTAGCAGCTTTGAACAGGGGCCTTTTGGGGGTGAGCAGTTCTTC. Its protein product is CASSFEQGPFGGEQFF.

The chain recombines TRBV27 with TRBJ1-1; no clear D gene. CDR3 length equals 13 residues. CDR1 is MNHEY and CDR2 is SMNVEV in the germline V gene (reference sequence). V was cut by 4 bases and J by 1 base, with 7 bases left in between. The chain's CDR3 is CASSWAGNTEAFF. CDR3 nucleotide sequence: TGTGCCAGCAGTTGGGCAGGGAACACTGAAGCTTTCTTT.

The chain uses TRBV28 and TRBJ2-1, with D tentatively TRBD1 (6 bases). This CDR3 is 14 amino acids long. The V end was cut by 5 bases, the J end by 2 bases, with 10 bases between. Germline V CDR1 and CDR2: MDHEN, SYDVKM. This chain's CDR3 is CASSRDITYNEQFF. The CDR3 region has the DNA TGTGCCAGCAGTCGGGACATTACCTACAATGAGCAGTTCTTC.

This clone appeared once. This chain links TRBV27 with TRBJ2-7; TRBD2 is a possible D gene (6 bases). V was shortened by 4 bases and J by 7 bases, with 20 bases between the two germline ends. The CDR3 is 15 residues long. Germline values: CDR1 MNHEY, CDR2 SMNVEV (reference sequence). The CDR3 nucleotides are TGTGCCAGCAGTTCCCCCGGCCTAATGGGAGGTGAGCAGTACTTC. Its translation: CASSSPGLMGGEQYF.

V usage is TRBV2 and J usage is TRBJ1-5, with D possibly matching TRBD1 (5 bases). This CDR3 has 12 amino acids. V dropped 8 bases and J dropped 7 bases, with 12 bases sitting between them. Germline assignment: CDR1 SNHLY and CDR2 FYNNEI. The CDR3 loop is CASGRVDQPQHF. The CDR3, as DNA: TGTGCCAGCGGCAGGGTGGACCAGCCCCAGCATTTT. The full variable domain, rest sourced from reference TRBV2 and TRBJ1-5, is EPEVTQTPSHQVTQMGQEVILRCVPISNHLYFYWYRQILGQKVEFLVSFYNNEISEKSEIFDDQFSVERPDGSNFTLKIRSTKLEDSAMYFCASGRVDQPQHFGDGTRLSIL.

The V gene is TRBV5-1, the J gene TRBJ2-1, with 9 bases matching TRBD1. The CDR3 is made up of 15 amino acids. Germline V gene data show CDR1 as SGHRS and CDR2 as YFSETQ. V trimming: 0 bases; J trimming: 9 bases; junction bases outside the gene matches: 7. As DNA, the CDR3 is TGCGCCAGCAGCTTGGAAACAGGGGGCTATGGTGAGCAGTTCTTC. Encoded protein: CASSLETGGYGEQFF.

The chain combines TRBV6-1 with TRBJ2-1, with TRBD2 identical over 8 bases. The V gene's germline CDR1 is MNHNS and CDR2 SASEGT. This CDR3 contains 17 residues. With 0 bases clipped from V and 3 bases from J, the junction kept 7 bases outside the gene matches. CDR3 region: CASSEAPRLANYNEQFF. DNA for the CDR3: TGTGCCAGCAGTGAAGCACCAAGACTAGCGAACTACAATGAGCAGTTCTTC.